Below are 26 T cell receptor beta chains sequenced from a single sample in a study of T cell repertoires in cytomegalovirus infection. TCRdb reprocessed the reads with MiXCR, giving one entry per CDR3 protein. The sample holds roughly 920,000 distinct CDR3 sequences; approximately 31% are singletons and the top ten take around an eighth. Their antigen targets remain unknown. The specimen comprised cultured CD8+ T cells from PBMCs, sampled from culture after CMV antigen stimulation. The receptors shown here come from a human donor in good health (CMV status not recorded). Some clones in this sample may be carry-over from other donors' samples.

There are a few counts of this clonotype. This chain's CDR3 is CSVDLGQGEETQYF. Here the CDR3 DNA reads TGCAGCGTTGACCTGGGACAGGGCGAGGAGACCCAGTACTTC. The chain is built from TRBV29-1 and TRBJ2-5, with TRBD1 identical over 9 bases. The CDR3 has 14 residues. CDR1 and CDR2 (germline): SQVTM, ANQGSEA. V lost 3 bases, J lost 5 bases, and 7 bases stayed unmatched.

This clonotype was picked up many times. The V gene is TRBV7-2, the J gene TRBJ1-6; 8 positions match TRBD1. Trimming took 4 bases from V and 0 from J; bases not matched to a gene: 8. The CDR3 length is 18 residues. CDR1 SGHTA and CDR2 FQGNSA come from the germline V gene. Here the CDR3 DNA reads TGTGCCAGCAGCTCACCGACAGGGGCCAGCTCCTATAATTCACCCCTCCACTTT. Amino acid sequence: CASSSPTGASSYNSPLHF.

CDR3 bases: TGTGCCAGCAGTCACCTCCTGGGACCTCATAGTCAAGGGACGGGAAACACCATATATTTT. Translating gives CASSHLLGPHSQGTGNTIYF. The chain uses TRBV7-9 and TRBJ1-3, with D maybe TRBD1 (5 bases). This CDR3 comprises 20 residues. Germline CDR1 and CDR2: SEHNR and FQNEAQ (reference sequence). The V gene lost 6 bases and the J gene lost 4 bases, with 31 bases spanning the gap.

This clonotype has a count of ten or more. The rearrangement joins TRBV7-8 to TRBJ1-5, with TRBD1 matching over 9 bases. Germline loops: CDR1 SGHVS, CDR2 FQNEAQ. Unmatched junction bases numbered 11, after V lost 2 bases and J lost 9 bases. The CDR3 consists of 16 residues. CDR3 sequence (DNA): TGTGCCAGCAGCTTATCGCCGGGACAGGGAATTTGGCCCCAGCATTTT. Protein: CASSLSPGQGIWPQHF.

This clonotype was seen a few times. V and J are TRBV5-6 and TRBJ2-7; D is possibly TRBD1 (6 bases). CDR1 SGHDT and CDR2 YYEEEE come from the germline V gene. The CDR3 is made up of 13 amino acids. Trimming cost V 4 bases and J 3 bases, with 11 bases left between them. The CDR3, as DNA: TGTGCCAGCAGCCCGGGACATATCTACGAGCAGTACTTC. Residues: CASSPGHIYEQYF. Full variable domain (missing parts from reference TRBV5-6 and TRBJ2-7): DAGVTQSPTHLIKTRGQQVTLRCSPKSGHDTVSWYQQALGQGPQFIFQYYEEEERQRGNFPDRFSGHQFPNYSSELNVNALLLGDSALYLCASSPGHIYEQYFGPGTRLTVT.

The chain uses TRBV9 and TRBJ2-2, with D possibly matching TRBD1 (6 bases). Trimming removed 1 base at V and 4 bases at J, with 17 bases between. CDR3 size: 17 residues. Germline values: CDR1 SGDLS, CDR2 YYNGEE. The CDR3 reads CASSVPASLQGTGELFF. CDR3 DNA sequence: TGTGCCAGCAGCGTACCCGCTAGTTTACAGGGCACCGGGGAGCTGTTTTTT. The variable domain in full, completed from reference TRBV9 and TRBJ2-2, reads DSGVTQTPKHLITATGQRVTLRCSPRSGDLSVYWYQQSLDQGLQFLIQYYNGEERAKGNILERFSAQQFPDLHSELNLSSLELGDSALYFCASSVPASLQGTGELFFGEGSRLTVL.

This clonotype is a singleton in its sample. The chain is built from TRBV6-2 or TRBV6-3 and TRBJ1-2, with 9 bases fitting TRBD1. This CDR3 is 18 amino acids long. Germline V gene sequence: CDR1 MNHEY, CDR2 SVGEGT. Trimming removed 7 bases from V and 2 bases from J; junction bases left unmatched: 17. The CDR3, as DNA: TGTGCCAGCACCCACCTCTTCCGCCGGGACAGGGCAAACTATGGCTACACCTTC. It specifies CASTHLFRRDRANYGYTF.

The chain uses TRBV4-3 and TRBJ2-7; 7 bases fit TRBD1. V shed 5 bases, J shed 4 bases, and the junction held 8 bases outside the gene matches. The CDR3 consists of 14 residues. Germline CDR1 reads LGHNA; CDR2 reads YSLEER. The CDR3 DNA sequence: TGCGCCAGCAGCAAGGAGACAGGGTCATACGAGCAGTACTTC. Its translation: CASSKETGSYEQYF.

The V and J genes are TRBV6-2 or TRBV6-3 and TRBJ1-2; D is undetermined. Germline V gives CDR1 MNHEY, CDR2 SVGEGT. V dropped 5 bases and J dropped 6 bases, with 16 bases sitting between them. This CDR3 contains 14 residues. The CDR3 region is CASSPVDSSHGYTF. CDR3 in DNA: TGTGCCAGCAGTCCGGTGGACTCGTCCCATGGCTACACCTTC.

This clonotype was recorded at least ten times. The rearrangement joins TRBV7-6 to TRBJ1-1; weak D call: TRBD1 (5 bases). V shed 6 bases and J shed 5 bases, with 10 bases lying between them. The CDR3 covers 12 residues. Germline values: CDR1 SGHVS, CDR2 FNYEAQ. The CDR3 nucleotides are TGTGCCAGCAGTGGGACTATAACTGAAGCTTTCTTT. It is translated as CASSGTITEAFF.

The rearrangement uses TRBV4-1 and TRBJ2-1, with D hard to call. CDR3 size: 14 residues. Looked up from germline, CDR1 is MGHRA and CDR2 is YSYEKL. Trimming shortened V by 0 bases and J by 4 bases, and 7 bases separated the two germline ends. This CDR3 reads CASSQEENYNEQFF. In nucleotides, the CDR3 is TGCGCCAGCAGCCAAGAAGAAAATTACAATGAGCAGTTCTTC.

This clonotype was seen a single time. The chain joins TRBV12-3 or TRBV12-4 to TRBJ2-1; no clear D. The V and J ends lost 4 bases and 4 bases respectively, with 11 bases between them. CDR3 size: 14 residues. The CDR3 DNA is TGTGCCAGCAGTTGGGTCTCCGTATACAATGAGCAGTTCTTC. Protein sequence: CASSWVSVYNEQFF.

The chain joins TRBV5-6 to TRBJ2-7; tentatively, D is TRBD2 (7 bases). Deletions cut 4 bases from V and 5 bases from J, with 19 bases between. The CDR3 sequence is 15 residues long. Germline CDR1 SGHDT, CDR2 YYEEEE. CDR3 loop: CASSVGTRRGDEQYF. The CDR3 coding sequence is TGTGCCAGCAGCGTCGGGACACGCCGGGGGGACGAGCAGTACTTC.

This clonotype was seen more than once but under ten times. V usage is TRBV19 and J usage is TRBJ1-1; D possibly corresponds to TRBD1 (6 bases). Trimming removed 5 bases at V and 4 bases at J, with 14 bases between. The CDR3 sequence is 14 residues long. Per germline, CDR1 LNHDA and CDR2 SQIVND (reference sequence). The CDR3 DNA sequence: TGTGCCAGTAGTGTTAGGGGGGCGAGCACTGAAGCTTTCTTT. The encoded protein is CASSVRGASTEAFF.

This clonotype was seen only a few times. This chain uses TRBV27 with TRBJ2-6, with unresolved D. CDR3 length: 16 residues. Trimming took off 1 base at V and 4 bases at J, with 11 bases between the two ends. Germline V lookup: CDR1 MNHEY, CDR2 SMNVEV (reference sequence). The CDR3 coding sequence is TGTGCCAGCAGTTTATATGGGGTGCCGGGGGCCAACGTCCTGACTTTC. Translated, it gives CASSLYGVPGANVLTF. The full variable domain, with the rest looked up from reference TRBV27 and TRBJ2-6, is EAQVTQNPRYLITVTGKKLTVTCSQNMNHEYMSWYRQDPGLGLRQIYYSMNVEVTDKGDVPEGYKVSRKEKRNFPLILESPSPNQTSLYFCASSLYGVPGANVLTFGAGSRLTVL.

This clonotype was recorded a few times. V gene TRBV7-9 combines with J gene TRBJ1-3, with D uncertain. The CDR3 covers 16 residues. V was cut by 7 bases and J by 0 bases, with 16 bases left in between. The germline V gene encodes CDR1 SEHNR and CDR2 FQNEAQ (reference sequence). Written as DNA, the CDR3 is TGTGCCAGCACCTCTCGGGAGCCGCACTCTGGAAACACCATATATTTT. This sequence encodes CASTSREPHSGNTIYF. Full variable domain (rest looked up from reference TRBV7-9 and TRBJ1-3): DTGVSQNPRHKITKRGQNVTFRCDPISEHNRLYWYRQTLGQGPEFLTYFQNEAQLEKSRLLSDRFSAERPKGSFSTLEIQRTEQGDSAMYLCASTSREPHSGNTIYFGEGSWLTVV.

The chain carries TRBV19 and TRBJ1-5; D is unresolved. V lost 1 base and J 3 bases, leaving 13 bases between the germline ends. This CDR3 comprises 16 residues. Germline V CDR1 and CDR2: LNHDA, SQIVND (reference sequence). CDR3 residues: CASSIVGSLANQPQHF. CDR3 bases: TGTGCCAGTAGTATAGTGGGATCCTTAGCCAATCAGCCCCAGCATTTT. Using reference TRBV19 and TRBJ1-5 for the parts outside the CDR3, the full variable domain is DGGITQSPKYLFRKEGQNVTLSCEQNLNHDAMYWYRQDPGQGLRLIYYSQIVNDFQKGDIAEGYSVSREKKESFPLTVTSAQKNPTAFYLCASSIVGSLANQPQHFGDGTRLSIL.

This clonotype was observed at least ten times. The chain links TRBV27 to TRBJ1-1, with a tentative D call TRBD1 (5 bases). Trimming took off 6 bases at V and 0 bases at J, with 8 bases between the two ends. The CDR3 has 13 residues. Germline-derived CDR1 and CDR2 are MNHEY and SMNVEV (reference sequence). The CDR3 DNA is TGTGCCAGCAGCTGGGACCTGAACACTGAAGCTTTCTTT. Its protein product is CASSWDLNTEAFF.

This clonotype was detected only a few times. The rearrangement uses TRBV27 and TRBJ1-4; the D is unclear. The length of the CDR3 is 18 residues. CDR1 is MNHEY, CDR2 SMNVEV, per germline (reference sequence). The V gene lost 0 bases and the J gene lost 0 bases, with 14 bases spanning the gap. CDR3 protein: CASSLSYRGLTTNEKLFF. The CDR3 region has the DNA TGTGCCAGCAGTTTATCCTACCGTGGATTGACAACTAATGAAAAACTGTTTTTT.

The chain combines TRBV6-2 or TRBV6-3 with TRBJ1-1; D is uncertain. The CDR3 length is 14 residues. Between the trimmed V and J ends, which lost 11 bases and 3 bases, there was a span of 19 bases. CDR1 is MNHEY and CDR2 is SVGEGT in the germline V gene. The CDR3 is CASVGYWTDTEAFF. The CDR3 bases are TGTGCCTCCGTGGGCTATTGGACCGACACTGAAGCTTTCTTT.

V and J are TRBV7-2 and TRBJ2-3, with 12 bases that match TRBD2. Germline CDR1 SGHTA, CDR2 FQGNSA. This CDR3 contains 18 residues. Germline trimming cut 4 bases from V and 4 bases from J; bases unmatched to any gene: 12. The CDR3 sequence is CTSSSPTSGGPPADTQYF. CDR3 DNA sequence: TGTACCAGCAGCTCCCCTACTAGCGGGGGGCCGCCAGCAGATACGCAGTATTTT.

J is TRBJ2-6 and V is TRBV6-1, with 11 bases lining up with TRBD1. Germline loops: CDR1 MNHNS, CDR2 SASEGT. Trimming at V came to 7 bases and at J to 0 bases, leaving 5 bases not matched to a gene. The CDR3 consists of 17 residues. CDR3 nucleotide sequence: TGTGCCAGCACCGGGACAGGGGGAAGCTCTGGGGCCAACGTCCTGACTTTC. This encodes CASTGTGGSSGANVLTF.

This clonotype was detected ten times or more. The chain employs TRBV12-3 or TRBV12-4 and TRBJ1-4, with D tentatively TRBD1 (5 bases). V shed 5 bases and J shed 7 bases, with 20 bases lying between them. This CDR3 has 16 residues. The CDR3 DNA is TGTGCCAGCAGTCTGCGTTTGGCAGGGCATGCTGAAAAACTGTTTTTT. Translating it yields CASSLRLAGHAEKLFF.

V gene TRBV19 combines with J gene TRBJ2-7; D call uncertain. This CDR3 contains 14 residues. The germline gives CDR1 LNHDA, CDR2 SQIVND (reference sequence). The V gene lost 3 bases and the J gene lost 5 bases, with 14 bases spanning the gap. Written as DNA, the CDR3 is TGTGCCAGTAGTATGGGCTCCCCTGCTGACGAGCAGTACTTC. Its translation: CASSMGSPADEQYF.

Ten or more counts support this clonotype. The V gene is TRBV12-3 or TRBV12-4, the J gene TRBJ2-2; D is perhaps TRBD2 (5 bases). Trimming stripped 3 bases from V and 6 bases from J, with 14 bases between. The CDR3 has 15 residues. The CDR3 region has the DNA TGTGCCAGCAGTTTCGGGGTCCCCAAACCCGGGGAGCTGTTTTTT. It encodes CASSFGVPKPGELFF.

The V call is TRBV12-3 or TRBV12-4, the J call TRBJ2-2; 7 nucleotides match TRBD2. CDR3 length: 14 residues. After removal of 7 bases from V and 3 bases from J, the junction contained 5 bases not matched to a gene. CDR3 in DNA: TGTGCCAGCACCCTGGGGGGGTACACCGGGGAGCTGTTTTTT. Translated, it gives CASTLGGYTGELFF.